The 11 T cell receptor beta chains in this list originate from one sample, sequenced in a study of CD8+CD57+ T cells in acquired aplastic anemia. Researchers used genomic DNA as the template to profile TCR beta VDJ and CDR3. MiXCR was run by TCRdb on the reads, yielding one entry per CDR3 protein. Of under 500,000 distinct CDR3 sequences detected, around 33% appear once; the ten largest clones hold about 0.8%. Before being chosen for sequencing, patients had shown CD8+CD57+ cell expansion by flow cytometry. Input material: sorted CD4+, CD8+, or CD8+CD57+ T cells (not recorded which) from PBMCs. The receptors were sampled from a human donor with aplastic anemia.

In its sample, this clonotype was seen a few times. The rearrangement uses TRBV7-8 and TRBJ1-1, with D tentatively TRBD1 (5 bases). The CDR3 loop spans 15 amino acids. Trimming left V 1 base short and J 4 bases short, with 13 bases between. Germline V gene data show CDR1 as SGHVS and CDR2 as FQNEAQ. The chain's CDR3 is CASSLGPGRITEAFF. In DNA, the CDR3 is TGTGCCAGCAGCTTAGGTCCAGGGCGCATCACTGAAGCTTTCTTT.

This clonotype has only a few counts. This chain joins TRBV6-5 and TRBJ1-1; D may be TRBD1 (5 bases). Germline assignment: CDR1 MNHEY and CDR2 SVGAGI. This CDR3 has 15 amino acids. Trimming cost V 3 bases and J 1 base, with 12 bases left between them. In DNA, the CDR3 is TGTGCCAGCAGTTATAGACAGAGTAGGAACACTGAAGCTTTCTTT. Its protein product is CASSYRQSRNTEAFF.

The V and J genes are TRBV30 and TRBJ1-4; D remains ambiguous. Germline CDR1 is GTSNPN and CDR2 is SVGIG (reference sequence). V shed 2 bases and J shed 0 bases, with 7 bases lying between them. The CDR3 loop spans 14 amino acids. The CDR3 protein is CAWSTRATNEKLFF. CDR3 DNA: TGTGCCTGGAGTACTCGGGCAACTAATGAAAAACTGTTTTTT.

This clonotype has ten or more counts. The V and J genes are TRBV7-9 and TRBJ1-1, with 7 positions matching TRBD1. CDR3 length: 13 residues. V shed 11 bases and J 1 base; nucleotides not matched to a gene: 7. In germline, CDR1 is SEHNR, CDR2 FQNEAQ (reference sequence). The CDR3 spells CAGRDSRNTEAFF. The CDR3 DNA follows: TGTGCCGGTCGGGACAGCAGGAACACTGAAGCTTTCTTT.

This clonotype was counted many times. The CDR3 DNA follows: TGTGCCAGCAGCTTACAGGCCTTCCTCTCTGGGGCCAACGTCCTGACTTTC. Encoded protein: CASSLQAFLSGANVLTF. The chain couples TRBV9 to TRBJ2-6, with TRBD1 as a possible D gene (5 bases). CDR1 and CDR2 (germline): SGDLS, YYNGEE. With 4 bases removed from V and 0 bases from J, the gap between germline ends came to 14 bases. The CDR3 contains 17 residues.

CDR3 sequence (DNA): TGTGCCAGCAGTGCTGGGTGGGATCAGCCCCAGCATTTT. Its translation: CASSAGWDQPQHF. The gene calls are TRBV6-1 and TRBJ1-5; D not resolved. Trimming removed 4 bases at V and 5 bases at J, with 9 bases between. Germline V gene sequence: CDR1 MNHNS, CDR2 SASEGT. This CDR3 comprises 13 residues.

This clonotype showed up many times. The chain carries TRBV12-3 or TRBV12-4 and TRBJ2-7, with D perhaps TRBD2 (6 bases). The CDR3 covers 13 residues. V lost 8 bases and J 4 bases, leaving 15 bases between the germline ends. This CDR3 is CASERGGLYEQYF. In DNA, the CDR3 is TGTGCCAGCGAACGTGGGGGGTTGTACGAGCAGTACTTC.

This clonotype was detected many times. J is TRBJ1-2 and V is TRBV10-3, with D perhaps TRBD1 (5 bases). The CDR3 loop spans 14 amino acids. Trimming shortened V by 3 bases and J by 2 bases, and 10 bases separated the two germline ends. Looked up from germline, CDR1 is ENHRY and CDR2 is SYGVKD. In nucleotides, the CDR3 is TGTGCCATCAGTGACGTAGGGGAGAACTATGGCTACACCTTC. This encodes CAISDVGENYGYTF.

This clonotype was counted between two and nine times. This chain connects TRBV7-3 to TRBJ2-7; D remains ambiguous. Trimming removed 5 bases at V and 5 bases at J, with 10 bases between. The germline V gene encodes CDR1 SGHTA and CDR2 FQGTGA. The CDR3 is made up of 12 amino acids. The CDR3 nucleotides read TGTGCCAGCAGCGCGAGCCTTCACGAGCAGTACTTC. Amino acid sequence: CASSASLHEQYF. The whole variable domain, remainder taken from reference TRBV7-3 and TRBJ2-7, is GAGVSQTPSNKVTEKGKYVELRCDPISGHTALYWYRQSLGQGPEFLIYFQGTGAADDSGLPNDRFFAVRPEGSVSTLKIQRTERGDSAVYLCASSASLHEQYFGPGTRLTVT.

In this sample, this clonotype turned up many times. The chain combines TRBV10-3 with TRBJ2-3, with D perhaps TRBD1 or TRBD2 (5 bases each). The CDR3 totals 16 residues. Trimming cost V 5 bases and J 2 bases, with 17 bases left between them. Germline V gene lookup returns CDR1 ENHRY and CDR2 SYGVKD. CDR3 sequence reads: CAISPQGPSPTDTQYF. In DNA, the CDR3 is TGTGCCATCAGTCCCCAGGGTCCTAGCCCCACAGATACGCAGTATTTT.

This clonotype turned up a few times. The chain carries TRBV20-1 and TRBJ2-5; possible D gene TRBD1, 6 bases. Germline assignment: CDR1 DFQATT and CDR2 SNEGSKA (reference sequence). This CDR3 has 15 amino acids. V was shortened by 5 bases and J by 4 bases, with 20 bases between the two germline ends. CDR3: CSAPSPRQGLETQYF. DNA for the CDR3: TGCAGTGCTCCCTCCCCCCGCCAGGGGCTAGAGACCCAGTACTTC.